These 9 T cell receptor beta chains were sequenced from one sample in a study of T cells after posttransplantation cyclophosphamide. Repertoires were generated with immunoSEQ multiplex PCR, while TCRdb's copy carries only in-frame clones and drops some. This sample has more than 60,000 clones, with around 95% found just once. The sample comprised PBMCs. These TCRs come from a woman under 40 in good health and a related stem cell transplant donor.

The CDR3 nucleotides are TGCGCCAGCAGCCAAGATTGGGGCGTCAACACTGAAGCTTTCTTT. Amino acid sequence: CASSQDWGVNTEAFF. This rearrangement joins TRBV4-3 to TRBJ1-1; possible D gene TRBD1, 5 bases. Germline V lookup: CDR1 LGHNA, CDR2 YSLEER. This CDR3 contains 15 residues. The V and J ends lost 0 bases and 2 bases respectively, with 10 bases between them.

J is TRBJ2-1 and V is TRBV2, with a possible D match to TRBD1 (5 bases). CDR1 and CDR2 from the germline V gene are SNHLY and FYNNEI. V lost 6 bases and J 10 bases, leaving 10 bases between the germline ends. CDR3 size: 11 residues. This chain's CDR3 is CASRAGLEQFF. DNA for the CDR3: TGTGCCAGCAGGGCAGGGTTAGAGCAGTTCTTC. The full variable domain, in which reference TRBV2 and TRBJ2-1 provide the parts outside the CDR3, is EPEVTQTPSHQVTQMGQEVILRCVPISNHLYFYWYRQILGQKVEFLVSFYNNEISEKSEIFDDQFSVERPDGSNFTLKIRSTKLEDSAMYFCASRAGLEQFFGPGTRLTVL.

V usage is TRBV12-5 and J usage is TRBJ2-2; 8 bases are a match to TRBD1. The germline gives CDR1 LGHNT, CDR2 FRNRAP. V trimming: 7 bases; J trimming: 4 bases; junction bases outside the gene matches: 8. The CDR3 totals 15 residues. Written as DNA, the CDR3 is TGTGCTAGTGCCATGACACAGGGGGGCACCGGGGAGCTGTTTTTT. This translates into CASAMTQGGTGELFF.

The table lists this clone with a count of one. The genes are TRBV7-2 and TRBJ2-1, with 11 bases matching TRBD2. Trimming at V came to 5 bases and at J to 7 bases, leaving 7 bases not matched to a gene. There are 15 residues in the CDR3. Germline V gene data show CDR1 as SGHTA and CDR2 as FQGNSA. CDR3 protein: CASSPSGGPGNEQFF. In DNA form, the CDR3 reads TGTGCCAGCAGCCCTAGCGGGGGGCCGGGGAATGAGCAGTTCTTC.

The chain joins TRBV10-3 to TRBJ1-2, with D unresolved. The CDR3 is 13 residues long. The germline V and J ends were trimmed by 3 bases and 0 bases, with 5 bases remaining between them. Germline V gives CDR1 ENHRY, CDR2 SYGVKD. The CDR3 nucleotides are TGTGCCATCAGTGACCCGACTAACTATGGCTACACCTTC. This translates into CAISDPTNYGYTF.

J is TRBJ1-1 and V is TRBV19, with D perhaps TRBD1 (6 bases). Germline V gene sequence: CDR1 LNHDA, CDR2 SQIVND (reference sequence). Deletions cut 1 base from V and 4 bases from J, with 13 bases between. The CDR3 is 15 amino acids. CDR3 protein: CASSIGSGGFTEAFF. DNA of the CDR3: TGTGCCAGTAGTATAGGCTCGGGGGGCTTCACTGAAGCTTTCTTT.

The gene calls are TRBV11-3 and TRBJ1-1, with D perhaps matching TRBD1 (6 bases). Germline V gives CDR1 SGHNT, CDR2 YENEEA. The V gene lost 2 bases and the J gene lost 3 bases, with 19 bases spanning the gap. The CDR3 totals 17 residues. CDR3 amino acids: CASSLNGGRAGDTEAFF. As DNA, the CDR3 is TGTGCCAGCAGCTTAAACGGGGGGCGTGCAGGAGACACTGAAGCTTTCTTT. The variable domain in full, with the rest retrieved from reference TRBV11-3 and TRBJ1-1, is EAGVVQSPRYKIIEKKQPVAFWCNPISGHNTLYWYLQNLGQGPELLIRYENEEAVDDSQLPKDRFSAERLKGVDSTLKIQPAELGDSAVYLCASSLNGGRAGDTEAFFGQGTRLTVV.

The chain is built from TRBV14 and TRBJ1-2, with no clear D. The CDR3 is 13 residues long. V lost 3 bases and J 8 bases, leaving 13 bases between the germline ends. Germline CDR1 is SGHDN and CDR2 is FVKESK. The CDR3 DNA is TGTGCCAGCAGCCAGTCCAGAGTCGAGGGCTACACCTTC. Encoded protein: CASSQSRVEGYTF.

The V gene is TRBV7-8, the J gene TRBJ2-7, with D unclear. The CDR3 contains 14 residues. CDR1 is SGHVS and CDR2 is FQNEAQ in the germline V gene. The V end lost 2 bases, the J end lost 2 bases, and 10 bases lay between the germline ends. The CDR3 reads CASSLRVVTYEQYF. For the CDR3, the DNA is TGTGCCAGCAGCTTAAGGGTTGTAACCTACGAGCAGTACTTC.